The subject of this entry is one T cell receptor beta chain. Antigen specificity is unknown. The source of the sample is a study of cytomegalovirus exposure and HLA in healthy donors. Findings of the study overall: According to reports, the classifier identified cytomegalovirus status with high specificity and sensitivity. Follow-up analysis later connected one missense variant in DCLRE1C with trimming of TCR beta V- and J-genes.

PCR employed 60 Vbeta and 13 Jbeta primers. Sequencing was performed with immunoSEQ multiplex PCR; in TCRdb, only in-frame clones are kept and a portion is missing. The data contain about 57,000 clones, 65% to 90% of them singletons. The CDR3 contains 13 residues. The germline gives CDR1 MGHDK, CDR2 SYGVNS. V dropped 1 base and J dropped 4; count of bases not matched to a gene: 1. V usage is TRBV25-1 and J usage is TRBJ2-7; 7 bases match TRBD2. The receptor's source is a man younger than 40 in good health and CMV-seronegative. The source material was PBMCs. This CDR3 reads CASSEWGGYEQYF. CDR3 bases: TGTGCCAGCAGTGAATGGGGGGGGTACGAGCAGTACTTC.